This is a list of T cell receptor beta chains from one sample in a study of control samples from healthy donors and cancer patients. The data were produced by immunoSEQ multiplex PCR, yet TCRdb's version contains in-frame clones alone and is incomplete. The sample consists of about 86,000 clones, 85% to 90% of them appearing once. The sequenced sample was PBMCs. The source is a woman between 50 and 59 years old with colorectal cancer. The CDR3 runs from the conserved cysteine through the conserved F or W. The D gene is left open where the match is weak. A row's size may be missing; if present it is once, few, many or a size class.

v_gene: TRBV19
d_gene: NA
j_gene: TRBJ2-2
abundance: few
CDR3aa: CASSRETGELFF
CDR3nt: TGTGCCAGTAGTAGAGAAACCGGGGAGCTGTTTTTT

v_gene: TRBV5-1
d_gene: TRBD1
j_gene: TRBJ1-5
abundance: NA
CDR3aa: CASSFGQGDQPQHF
CDR3nt: TGCGCCAGCAGCTTTGGACAGGGCGATCAGCCCCAGCATTTT

v_gene: TRBV6-5
d_gene: NA
j_gene: TRBJ1-2
abundance: NA
CDR3aa: CASKQGNYGYTF
CDR3nt: TGTGCCAGCAAGCAGGGGAACTATGGCTACACCTTC

v_gene: TRBV14
d_gene: NA
j_gene: TRBJ2-2
abundance: NA
CDR3aa: CASSQGSAGELFF
CDR3nt: TGTGCCAGCAGCCAAGGAAGCGCCGGGGAGCTGTTTTTT

v_gene: TRBV29-1
d_gene: NA
j_gene: TRBJ1-1
abundance: once
CDR3aa: CSVYAGRGDTEAFF
CDR3nt: TGCAGCGTCTACGCGGGGCGAGGGGACACTGAAGCTTTCTTT

v_gene: TRBV21-1
d_gene: NA
j_gene: TRBJ1-1
abundance: NA
CDR3aa: CASSKAWPNTEAFF
CDR3nt: TGTGCCAGCAGCAAAGCTTGGCCGAACACTGAAGCTTTCTTT

v_gene: TRBV7-2
d_gene: NA
j_gene: TRBJ1-2
abundance: once
CDR3aa: CASSLEGQSNYGYTF
CDR3nt: TGTGCCAGCAGCTTAGAAGGCCAGTCTAACTATGGCTACACCTTC

v_gene: TRBV27
d_gene: TRBD2
j_gene: TRBJ2-3
abundance: NA
CDR3aa: CASSRTSGAITDTQYF
CDR3nt: TGTGCCAGCAGTCGGACTAGCGGGGCGATCACAGATACGCAGTATTTT

v_gene: TRBV3-1/TRBV3-2
d_gene: NA
j_gene: TRBJ1-1
abundance: NA
CDR3aa: CASSRGQEAFF
CDR3nt: TGTGCCAGCAGCCGTGGACAAGAAGCTTTCTTT

v_gene: TRBV30
d_gene: TRBD1
j_gene: TRBJ1-1
abundance: NA
CDR3aa: CARTGMNTEAFF
CDR3nt: TGTGCCCGGACAGGGATGAACACTGAAGCTTTCTTT

v_gene: TRBV20-1
d_gene: NA
j_gene: TRBJ1-5
abundance: NA
CDR3aa: CSASLGGLGQPQHF
CDR3nt: TGCAGTGCTAGTTTGGGAGGTTTGGGTCAGCCCCAGCATTTT

v_gene: TRBV7-8
d_gene: TRBD1
j_gene: TRBJ1-6
abundance: NA
CDR3aa: CASSLRGQQFSYNSPLHF
CDR3nt: TGTGCCAGCAGCTTAAGGGGACAGCAATTCTCCTATAATTCACCCCTCCACTTT

v_gene: TRBV19
d_gene: NA
j_gene: TRBJ1-2
abundance: once
CDR3aa: CASSISGGRYGYTF
CDR3nt: TGTGCCAGTAGTATATCCGGGGGAAGATATGGCTACACCTTC

v_gene: TRBV12-5
d_gene: NA
j_gene: TRBJ2-1
abundance: NA
CDR3aa: CASGLGHSSSYNEQFF
CDR3nt: TGTGCTAGTGGTTTGGGGCACTCCAGCTCCTACAATGAGCAGTTCTTC

v_gene: TRBV2
d_gene: TRBD1
j_gene: TRBJ1-1
abundance: NA
CDR3aa: CASSVTGGVGNTEAFF
CDR3nt: TGTGCCAGCAGCGTGACAGGGGGAGTAGGAAACACTGAAGCTTTCTTT

v_gene: TRBV7-9
d_gene: TRBD2
j_gene: TRBJ2-5
abundance: NA
CDR3aa: CASNRPGLAGGETQYF
CDR3nt: TGTGCCAGCAATCGACCGGGACTAGCGGGCGGAGAGACCCAGTACTTC

v_gene: TRBV10-3
d_gene: TRBD1
j_gene: TRBJ1-1
abundance: NA
CDR3aa: CAHGTGGNTEAFF
CDR3nt: TGTGCACATGGGACAGGGGGGAACACTGAAGCTTTCTTT

v_gene: TRBV4-1
d_gene: TRBD1
j_gene: TRBJ1-3
abundance: NA
CDR3aa: CASSLGQGGNTIYF
CDR3nt: TGCGCCAGCAGCCTCGGACAGGGTGGAAACACCATATATTTT

v_gene: TRBV27
d_gene: TRBD1
j_gene: TRBJ1-5
abundance: NA
CDR3aa: CASSPGKRDRVLHGNQPQHF
CDR3nt: TGTGCCAGCAGTCCTGGGAAGCGGGACAGGGTTCTCCATGGCAATCAGCCCCAGCATTTT

v_gene: TRBV3-1/TRBV3-2
d_gene: NA
j_gene: TRBJ2-1
abundance: NA
CDR3aa: CASSQPRGGEQFF
CDR3nt: TGTGCCAGCAGCCAACCCCGAGGTGGTGAGCAGTTCTTC

v_gene: TRBV7-3
d_gene: NA
j_gene: TRBJ1-1
abundance: NA
CDR3aa: CASSSQEGTEAFF
CDR3nt: TGTGCCAGCAGCTCACAGGAGGGAACTGAAGCTTTCTTT

v_gene: TRBV24-1
d_gene: NA
j_gene: TRBJ1-6
abundance: NA
CDR3aa: CATSEQNSPLHF
CDR3nt: TGTGCCACCAGTGAGCAGAATTCACCCCTCCACTTT

v_gene: TRBV5-1
d_gene: TRBD1
j_gene: TRBJ1-2
abundance: NA
CDR3aa: CASSPTEGANYGYTF
CDR3nt: TGCGCCAGCAGCCCGACCGAGGGGGCAAACTATGGCTACACCTTC

v_gene: TRBV4-3
d_gene: NA
j_gene: TRBJ1-2
abundance: NA
CDR3aa: CASSQDPQGNNYGYTF
CDR3nt: TGCGCCAGCAGCCAAGACCCCCAGGGTAATAACTATGGCTACACCTTC

v_gene: TRBV20-1
d_gene: NA
j_gene: TRBJ1-1
abundance: NA
CDR3aa: CSAPLVGQAFF
CDR3nt: TGCAGTGCCCCCCTCGTGGGGCAGGCTTTCTTT

v_gene: TRBV5-1
d_gene: NA
j_gene: TRBJ2-1
abundance: NA
CDR3aa: CASTGGNEQFF
CDR3nt: TGCGCCAGCACCGGAGGAAATGAGCAGTTCTTC

v_gene: TRBV23-1
d_gene: NA
j_gene: TRBJ2-1
abundance: NA
CDR3aa: CASSRQTGEGEQFF
CDR3nt: TGCGCCAGCAGTCGGCAAACAGGGGAGGGTGAGCAGTTCTTC

v_gene: TRBV5-1
d_gene: TRBD2
j_gene: TRBJ2-3
abundance: NA
CDR3aa: CASSLVAGEDTQYF
CDR3nt: TGCGCCAGCAGCTTAGTAGCGGGGGAGGATACGCAGTATTTT

v_gene: TRBV6-5
d_gene: TRBD1
j_gene: TRBJ1-4
abundance: NA
CDR3aa: CASRPRQGANEKLFF
CDR3nt: TGTGCCAGCAGGCCGAGACAGGGGGCTAATGAAAAACTGTTTTTT

v_gene: TRBV19
d_gene: NA
j_gene: TRBJ2-1
abundance: NA
CDR3aa: CASSIGWEQFF
CDR3nt: TGTGCCAGTAGTATAGGTTGGGAGCAGTTCTTC

v_gene: TRBV3-1/TRBV3-2
d_gene: NA
j_gene: TRBJ2-3
abundance: few
CDR3aa: CASRDGGGTQYF
CDR3nt: TGTGCCAGCAGAGATGGAGGGGGTACGCAGTATTTT

v_gene: TRBV6-5
d_gene: NA
j_gene: TRBJ1-2
abundance: NA
CDR3aa: CASSYGGHGYGYTF
CDR3nt: TGTGCCAGCAGTTACGGGGGGCATGGCTATGGCTACACCTTC

v_gene: TRBV25-1
d_gene: NA
j_gene: TRBJ1-5
abundance: once
CDR3aa: CASSQGSNQPQHF
CDR3nt: TGTGCCAGCAGTCAGGGTAGCAATCAGCCCCAGCATTTT

v_gene: TRBV27
d_gene: NA
j_gene: TRBJ1-6
abundance: NA
CDR3aa: CASTPSVGHYNSPLHF
CDR3nt: TGTGCCAGCACCCCTTCTGTGGGACACTATAATTCACCCCTCCACTTT

v_gene: TRBV7-2
d_gene: TRBD1
j_gene: TRBJ1-1
abundance: NA
CDR3aa: CASSLARDSEAFF
CDR3nt: TGTGCCAGCAGCTTAGCGCGGGACAGTGAAGCTTTCTTT

v_gene: TRBV7-2
d_gene: NA
j_gene: TRBJ1-2
abundance: NA
CDR3aa: CASSLVGDGGGYTF
CDR3nt: TGTGCCAGCAGCTTAGTAGGGGACGGGGGGGGCTACACCTTC

v_gene: TRBV6-5
d_gene: NA
j_gene: TRBJ1-4
abundance: NA
CDR3aa: CASVGFGATNEKLFF
CDR3nt: TGTGCCAGCGTCGGGTTCGGCGCAACTAATGAAAAACTGTTTTTT

v_gene: TRBV4-1
d_gene: TRBD1
j_gene: TRBJ1-5
abundance: NA
CDR3aa: CASSPQGDGQPQHF
CDR3nt: TGCGCCAGCAGCCCACAGGGGGATGGGCAGCCCCAGCATTTT

v_gene: TRBV28
d_gene: TRBD1
j_gene: TRBJ2-2
abundance: NA
CDR3aa: CASSPPGTENTGELFF
CDR3nt: TGTGCCAGCAGCCCCCCCGGGACAGAAAACACCGGGGAGCTGTTTTTT

v_gene: TRBV3-1/TRBV3-2
d_gene: TRBD1
j_gene: TRBJ1-4
abundance: NA
CDR3aa: CASSQNRGLSGEKLFF
CDR3nt: TGTGCCAGCAGCCAAAACAGGGGGCTGTCGGGGGAAAAACTGTTTTTT

v_gene: TRBV30
d_gene: NA
j_gene: TRBJ1-5
abundance: NA
CDR3aa: CAWSPDTNQPQHF
CDR3nt: TGTGCCTGGAGTCCGGACACCAATCAGCCCCAGCATTTT

v_gene: TRBV7-2
d_gene: NA
j_gene: TRBJ1-5
abundance: NA
CDR3aa: CASSLTTGHSNQPQHF
CDR3nt: TGTGCCAGCAGCTTGACGACAGGACATAGCAATCAGCCCCAGCATTTT

v_gene: TRBV6-6
d_gene: NA
j_gene: TRBJ1-5
abundance: NA
CDR3aa: CASSRLYSNQPQHF
CDR3nt: TGTGCCAGCTCAAGACTTTATAGCAATCAGCCCCAGCATTTT

v_gene: TRBV5-1
d_gene: NA
j_gene: TRBJ1-4
abundance: NA
CDR3aa: CASSPGGATNEKLFF
CDR3nt: TGCGCCAGCAGCCCCGGAGGGGCAACTAATGAAAAACTGTTTTTT

v_gene: TRBV5-1
d_gene: NA
j_gene: TRBJ1-2
abundance: NA
CDR3aa: CASSRTGNYGYTF
CDR3nt: TGCGCCAGCAGCCGTACAGGGAACTATGGCTACACCTTC

v_gene: TRBV7-8
d_gene: NA
j_gene: TRBJ1-5
abundance: once
CDR3aa: CASSLEGGHQPQHF
CDR3nt: TGTGCCAGCAGCTTAGAGGGAGGTCATCAGCCCCAGCATTTT

v_gene: TRBV7-3
d_gene: NA
j_gene: TRBJ1-1
abundance: NA
CDR3aa: CASSFDRISEAFF
CDR3nt: TGTGCCAGCAGCTTTGACAGAATTTCGGAAGCTTTCTTT

v_gene: TRBV4-3
d_gene: NA
j_gene: TRBJ1-1
abundance: NA
CDR3aa: CASSQQVVSKAFF
CDR3nt: TGCGCCAGCAGCCAACAGGTCGTTTCAAAAGCTTTCTTT

v_gene: TRBV5-1
d_gene: TRBD2
j_gene: TRBJ2-3
abundance: NA
CDR3aa: CASSPGEGRDTQYF
CDR3nt: TGCGCCAGCAGCCCCGGGGAGGGTCGAGATACGCAGTATTTT

v_gene: TRBV10-3
d_gene: NA
j_gene: TRBJ1-6
abundance: NA
CDR3aa: CAISEATNSPLHF
CDR3nt: TGTGCCATCAGTGAGGCGACGAATTCACCCCTCCACTTT

v_gene: TRBV3-1/TRBV3-2
d_gene: NA
j_gene: TRBJ2-6
abundance: NA
CDR3aa: CASSQDGGTGHWGANVLTF
CDR3nt: TGTGCCAGCAGCCAAGATGGAGGAACAGGGCATTGGGGGGCCAACGTCCTGACTTTC

v_gene: TRBV10-3
d_gene: NA
j_gene: TRBJ1-1
abundance: once
CDR3aa: CAISGLNTEAFF
CDR3nt: TGTGCCATCAGTGGCTTGAACACTGAAGCTTTCTTT

v_gene: TRBV3-1/TRBV3-2
d_gene: NA
j_gene: TRBJ1-2
abundance: NA
CDR3aa: CASSQAVHSGYTF
CDR3nt: TGTGCCAGCAGCCAAGCTGTCCACTCTGGCTACACCTTC

v_gene: TRBV14
d_gene: NA
j_gene: TRBJ1-3
abundance: once
CDR3aa: CASSQTGYTGNTIYF
CDR3nt: TGTGCCAGCAGCCAGACAGGCTATACTGGAAACACCATATATTTT

v_gene: TRBV6-2/TRBV6-3
d_gene: NA
j_gene: TRBJ1-5
abundance: NA
CDR3aa: CASSPPGESNQPQHF
CDR3nt: TGTGCCAGCAGCCCCCCGGGGGAGAGCAATCAGCCCCAGCATTTT

v_gene: TRBV3-1/TRBV3-2
d_gene: NA
j_gene: TRBJ1-1
abundance: once
CDR3aa: CASSQSWQDNTEAFF
CDR3nt: TGTGCCAGCAGCCAAAGCTGGCAGGACAACACTGAAGCTTTCTTT

v_gene: TRBV7-3
d_gene: TRBD2
j_gene: TRBJ2-5
abundance: NA
CDR3aa: CASSPGLAGGNFQETQYF
CDR3nt: TGTGCCAGCAGCCCCGGACTAGCGGGGGGGAACTTCCAAGAGACCCAGTACTTC

v_gene: TRBV30
d_gene: NA
j_gene: TRBJ1-2
abundance: NA
CDR3aa: CAWRPGTLGYTF
CDR3nt: TGTGCCTGGAGGCCGGGGACCTTAGGCTACACCTTC

v_gene: TRBV24-1
d_gene: NA
j_gene: TRBJ2-5
abundance: NA
CDR3aa: CATSEGSQETQYF
CDR3nt: TGTGCCACCAGTGAGGGGTCCCAAGAGACCCAGTACTTC

v_gene: TRBV2
d_gene: NA
j_gene: TRBJ1-6
abundance: NA
CDR3aa: CASSESSSYNSPLHF
CDR3nt: TGTGCCAGCAGTGAAAGCAGCTCCTATAATTCACCCCTCCACTTT